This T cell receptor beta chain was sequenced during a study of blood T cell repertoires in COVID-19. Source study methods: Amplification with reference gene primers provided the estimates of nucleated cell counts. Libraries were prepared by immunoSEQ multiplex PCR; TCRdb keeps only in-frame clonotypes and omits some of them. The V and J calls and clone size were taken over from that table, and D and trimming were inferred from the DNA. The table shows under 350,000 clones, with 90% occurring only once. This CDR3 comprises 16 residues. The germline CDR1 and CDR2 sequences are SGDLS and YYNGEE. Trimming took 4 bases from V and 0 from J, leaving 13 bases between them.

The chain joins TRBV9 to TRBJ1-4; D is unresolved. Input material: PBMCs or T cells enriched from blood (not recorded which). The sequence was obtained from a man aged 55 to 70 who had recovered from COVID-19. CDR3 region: CASSQRSGTTNEKLFF. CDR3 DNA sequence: TGTGCCAGCAGCCAACGATCCGGGACAACTAATGAAAAACTGTTTTTT.